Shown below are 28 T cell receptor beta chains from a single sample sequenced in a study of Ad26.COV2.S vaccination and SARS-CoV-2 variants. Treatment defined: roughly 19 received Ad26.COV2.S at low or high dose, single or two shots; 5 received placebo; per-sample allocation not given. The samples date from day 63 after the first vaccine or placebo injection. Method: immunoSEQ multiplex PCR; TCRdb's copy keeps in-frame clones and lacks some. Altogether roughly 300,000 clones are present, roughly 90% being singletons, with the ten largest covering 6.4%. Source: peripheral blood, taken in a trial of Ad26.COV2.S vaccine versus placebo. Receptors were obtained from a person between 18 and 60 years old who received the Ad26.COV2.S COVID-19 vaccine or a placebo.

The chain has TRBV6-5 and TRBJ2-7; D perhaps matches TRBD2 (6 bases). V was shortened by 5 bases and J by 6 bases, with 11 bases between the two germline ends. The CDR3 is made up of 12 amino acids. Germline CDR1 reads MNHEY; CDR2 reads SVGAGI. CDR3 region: CASSRGLLEQYF. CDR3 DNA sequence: TGTGCCAGCAGTCGGGGACTTCTCGAGCAGTACTTC.

CDR3 protein: CASMGGRSYNSPLHF. CDR3 nucleotide sequence: TGTGCCAGCATGGGCGGCCGCTCCTATAATTCACCCCTCCACTTT. The genes are TRBV7-2 and TRBJ1-6; D not resolved. V lost 7 bases and J lost 0, with 10 bases in between. There are 15 residues in the CDR3. Germline V CDR1 and CDR2: SGHTA, FQGNSA.

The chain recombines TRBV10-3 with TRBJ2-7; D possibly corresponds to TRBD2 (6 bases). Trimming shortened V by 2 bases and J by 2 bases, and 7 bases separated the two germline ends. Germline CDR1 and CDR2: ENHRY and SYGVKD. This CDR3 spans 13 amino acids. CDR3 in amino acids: CAISEGGTYEQYF. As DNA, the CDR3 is TGTGCCATCAGTGAGGGGGGGACCTACGAGCAGTACTTC.

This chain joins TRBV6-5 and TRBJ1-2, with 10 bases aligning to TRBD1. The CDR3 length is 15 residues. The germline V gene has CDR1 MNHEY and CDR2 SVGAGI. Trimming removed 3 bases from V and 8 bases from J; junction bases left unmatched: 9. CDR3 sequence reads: CASSYLRQGARGYTF. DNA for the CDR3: TGTGCCAGCAGTTATTTGAGACAGGGGGCGAGAGGCTACACCTTC.

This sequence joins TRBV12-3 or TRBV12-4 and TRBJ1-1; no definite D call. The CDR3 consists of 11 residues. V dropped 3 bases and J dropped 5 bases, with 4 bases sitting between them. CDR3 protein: CASSFKTEAFF. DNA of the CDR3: TGTGCCAGCAGTTTCAAGACTGAAGCTTTCTTT.

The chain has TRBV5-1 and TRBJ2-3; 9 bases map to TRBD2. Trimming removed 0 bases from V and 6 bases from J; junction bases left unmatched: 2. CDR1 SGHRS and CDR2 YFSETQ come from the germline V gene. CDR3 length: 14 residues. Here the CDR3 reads CASSLGLAGDTQYF. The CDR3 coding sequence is TGCGCCAGCAGCTTGGGGCTAGCGGGGGATACGCAGTATTTT.

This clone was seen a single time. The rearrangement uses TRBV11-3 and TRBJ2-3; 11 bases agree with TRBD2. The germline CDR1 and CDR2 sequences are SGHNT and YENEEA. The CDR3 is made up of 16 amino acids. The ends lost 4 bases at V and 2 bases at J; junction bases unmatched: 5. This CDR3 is CASSSSSGRYTDTQYF. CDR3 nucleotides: TGTGCCAGCAGCTCATCTAGCGGGAGGTACACAGATACGCAGTATTTT.

In nucleotides, the CDR3 is TGTGCCAGCAGGGGGGTTAACTATGGGGTTAATGAAAAACTGTTTTTT. Its translation: CASRGVNYGVNEKLFF. The chain recombines TRBV6-6 with TRBJ1-4, with TRBD1 as a possible D gene (5 bases). The length of the CDR3 is 16 residues. Per the germline V gene, CDR1 is MNHNY and CDR2 is SVGAGI (reference sequence). Trimming cost V 6 bases and J 4 bases, with 18 bases left between them.

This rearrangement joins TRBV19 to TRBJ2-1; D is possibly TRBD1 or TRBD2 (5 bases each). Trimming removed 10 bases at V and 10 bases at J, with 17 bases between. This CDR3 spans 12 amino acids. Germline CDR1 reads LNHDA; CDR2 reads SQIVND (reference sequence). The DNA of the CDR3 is TGTGCCATCGGGATGGGGCCGCAGGAGCAGTTCTTC. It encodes CAIGMGPQEQFF.

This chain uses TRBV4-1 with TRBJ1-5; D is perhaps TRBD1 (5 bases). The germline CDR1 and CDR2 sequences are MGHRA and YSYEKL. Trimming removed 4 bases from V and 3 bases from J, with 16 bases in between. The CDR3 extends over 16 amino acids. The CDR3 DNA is TGCGCCAGCAGCCTATACGACAGTGTAATCAATCAGCCCCAGCATTTT. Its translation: CASSLYDSVINQPQHF.

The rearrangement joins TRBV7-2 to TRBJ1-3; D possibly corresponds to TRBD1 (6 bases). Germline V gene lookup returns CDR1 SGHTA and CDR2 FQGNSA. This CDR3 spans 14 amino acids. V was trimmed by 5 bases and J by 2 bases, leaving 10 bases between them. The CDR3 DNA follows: TGTGCCAGCAGCGGGGGCGGGGCTGGAAACACCATATATTTT. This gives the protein CASSGGGAGNTIYF. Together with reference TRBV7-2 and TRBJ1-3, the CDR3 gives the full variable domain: GAGVSQSPSNKVTEKGKDVELRCDPISGHTALYWYRQSLGQGLEFLIYFQGNSAPDKSGLPSDRFSAERTGGSVSTLTIQRTQQEDSAVYLCASSGGGAGNTIYFGEGSWLTVV.

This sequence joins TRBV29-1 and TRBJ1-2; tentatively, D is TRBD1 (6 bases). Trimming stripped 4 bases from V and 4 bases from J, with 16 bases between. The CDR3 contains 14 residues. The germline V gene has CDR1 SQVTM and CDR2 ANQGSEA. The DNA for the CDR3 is TGCAGCGTTGTAGGGGACATAACCCTCTATGGCTACACCTTC. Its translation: CSVVGDITLYGYTF.

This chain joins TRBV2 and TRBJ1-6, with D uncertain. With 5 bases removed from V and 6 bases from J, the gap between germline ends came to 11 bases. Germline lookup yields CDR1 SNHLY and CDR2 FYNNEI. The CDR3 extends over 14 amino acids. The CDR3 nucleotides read TGTGCCAGCAGTTCCCTCGAAACTAATTCACCCCTCCACTTT. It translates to CASSSLETNSPLHF.

The CDR3 DNA follows: TGTGCCAGCAGCCAAGATGAGGGCAGGGGGTTAAGGGACACCATATATTTT. It specifies CASSQDEGRGLRDTIYF. The chain uses TRBV4-2 and TRBJ1-3; the match to TRBD1 covers 7 bases. The V gene end was trimmed by 0 bases and the J gene end by 8 bases; junction bases not matched to a gene: 13. CDR3 length: 17 residues. Looked up from germline, CDR1 is LGHNA and CDR2 is YNFKEQ.

The CDR3 protein is CASSAVSNQPQHF. In DNA, the CDR3 is TGTGCCAGCAGCGCGGTCAGCAATCAGCCCCAGCATTTT. The chain links TRBV9 to TRBJ1-5; D is unclear. The length of the CDR3 is 13 residues. V was cut by 3 bases and J by 1 base, with 5 bases left in between. Germline CDR1 and CDR2: SGDLS and YYNGEE.

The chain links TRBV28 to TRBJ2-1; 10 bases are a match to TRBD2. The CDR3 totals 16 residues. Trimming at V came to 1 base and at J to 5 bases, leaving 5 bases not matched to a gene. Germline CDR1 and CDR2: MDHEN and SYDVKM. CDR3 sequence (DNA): TGTGCCAGCAGTTTATCAAGCGGGAGGGGACACAATGAGCAGTTCTTC. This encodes CASSLSSGRGHNEQFF. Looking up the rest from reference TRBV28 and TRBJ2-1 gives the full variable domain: DVKVTQSSRYLVKRTGEKVFLECVQDMDHENMFWYRQDPGLGLRLIYFSYDVKMKEKGDIPEGYSVSREKKERFSLILESASTNQTSMYLCASSLSSGRGHNEQFFGPGTRLTVL.

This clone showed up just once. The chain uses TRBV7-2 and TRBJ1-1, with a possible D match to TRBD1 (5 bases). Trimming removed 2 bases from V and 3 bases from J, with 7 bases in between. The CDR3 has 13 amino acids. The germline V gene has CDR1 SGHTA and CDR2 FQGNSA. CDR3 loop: CASSLFRDTEAFF. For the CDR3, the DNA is TGTGCCAGCAGCTTATTCAGGGACACTGAAGCTTTCTTT.

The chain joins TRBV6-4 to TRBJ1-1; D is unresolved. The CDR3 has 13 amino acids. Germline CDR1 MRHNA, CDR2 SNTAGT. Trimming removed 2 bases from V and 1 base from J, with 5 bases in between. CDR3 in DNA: TGTGCCAGCAGTGACAGCCCGAACACTGAAGCTTTCTTT. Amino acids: CASSDSPNTEAFF.

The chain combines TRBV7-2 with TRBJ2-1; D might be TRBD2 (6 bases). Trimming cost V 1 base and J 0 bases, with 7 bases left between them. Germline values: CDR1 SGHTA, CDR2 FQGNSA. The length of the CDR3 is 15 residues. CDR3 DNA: TGTGCCAGCAGCTTAGGGACTACCTCCTACAATGAGCAGTTCTTC. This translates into CASSLGTTSYNEQFF.

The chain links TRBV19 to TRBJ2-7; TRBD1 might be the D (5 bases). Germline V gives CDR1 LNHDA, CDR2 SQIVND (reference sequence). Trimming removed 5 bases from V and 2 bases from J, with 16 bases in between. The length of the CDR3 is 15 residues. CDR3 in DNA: TGTGCCAGTAGTGGAAGTCGGATAGGGGCCTACGAGCAGTACTTC. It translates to CASSGSRIGAYEQYF.

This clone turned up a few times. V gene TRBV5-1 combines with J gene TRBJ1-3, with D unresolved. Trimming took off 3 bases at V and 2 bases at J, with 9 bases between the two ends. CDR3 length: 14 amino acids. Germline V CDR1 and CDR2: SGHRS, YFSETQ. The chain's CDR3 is CASSSRGAGNTIYF. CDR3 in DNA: TGCGCCAGCAGCTCCCGGGGTGCTGGAAACACCATATATTTT. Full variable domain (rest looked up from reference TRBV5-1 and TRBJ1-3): KAGVTQTPRYLIKTRGQQVTLSCSPISGHRSVSWYQQTPGQGLQFLFEYFSETQRNKGNFPGRFSGRQFSNSRSEMNVSTLELGDSALYLCASSSRGAGNTIYFGEGSWLTVV.

The CDR3 DNA is TGTGCCAGCAGTGAAGGAGGGCGCAATCAGCCCCAGCATTTT. This codes for CASSEGGRNQPQHF. V usage is TRBV2 and J usage is TRBJ1-5, with D unclear. The CDR3 runs to 14 residues. V gave up 1 base and J gave up 2 bases, with 6 bases separating them. The germline V gene has CDR1 SNHLY and CDR2 FYNNEI.

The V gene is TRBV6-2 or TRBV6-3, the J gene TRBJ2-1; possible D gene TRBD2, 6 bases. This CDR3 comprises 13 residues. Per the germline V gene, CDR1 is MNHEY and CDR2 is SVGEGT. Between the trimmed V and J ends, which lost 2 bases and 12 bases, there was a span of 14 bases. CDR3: CASSYDVVGGQFF. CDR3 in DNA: TGTGCCAGCAGTTACGATGTAGTGGGGGGGCAGTTCTTC.

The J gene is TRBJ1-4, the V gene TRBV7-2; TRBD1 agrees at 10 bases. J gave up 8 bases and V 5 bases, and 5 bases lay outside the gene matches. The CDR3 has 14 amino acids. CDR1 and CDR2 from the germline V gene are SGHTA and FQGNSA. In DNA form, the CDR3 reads TGTGCCAGCAGCCGGGACAGGGGAATGGAAAAACTGTTTTTT. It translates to CASSRDRGMEKLFF.

CDR3 nucleotide sequence: TGCGCCAGCAGCCAAGAAGTGGGGCCCGGGGATACGCAGTATTTT. Translation gives CASSQEVGPGDTQYF. The chain links TRBV4-3 to TRBJ2-3; maybe TRBD1 (5 bases). The CDR3 consists of 15 residues. The germline CDR1 and CDR2 sequences are LGHNA and YSLEER. The V and J ends lost 0 bases and 6 bases respectively, with 13 bases between them.

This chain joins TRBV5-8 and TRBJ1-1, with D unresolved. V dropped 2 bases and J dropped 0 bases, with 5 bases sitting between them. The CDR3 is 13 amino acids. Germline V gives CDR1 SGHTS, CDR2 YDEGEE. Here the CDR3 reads CASSFLVNTEAFF. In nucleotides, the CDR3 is TGTGCCAGCAGCTTCTTGGTGAACACTGAAGCTTTCTTT.

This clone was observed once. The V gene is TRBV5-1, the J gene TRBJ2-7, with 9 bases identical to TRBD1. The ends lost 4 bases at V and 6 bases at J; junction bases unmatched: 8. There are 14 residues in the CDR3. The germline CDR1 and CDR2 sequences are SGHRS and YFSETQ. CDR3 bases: TGCGCCAGCAGCCGGGGACAGGGCTTGGGCGAGCAGTACTTC. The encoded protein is CASSRGQGLGEQYF.

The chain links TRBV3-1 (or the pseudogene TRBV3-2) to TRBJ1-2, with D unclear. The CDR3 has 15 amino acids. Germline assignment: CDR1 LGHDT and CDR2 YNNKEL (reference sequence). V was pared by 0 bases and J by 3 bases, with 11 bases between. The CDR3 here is CASSQEVRWDYGYTF. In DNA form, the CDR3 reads TGTGCCAGCAGCCAAGAGGTCCGTTGGGACTATGGCTACACCTTC.